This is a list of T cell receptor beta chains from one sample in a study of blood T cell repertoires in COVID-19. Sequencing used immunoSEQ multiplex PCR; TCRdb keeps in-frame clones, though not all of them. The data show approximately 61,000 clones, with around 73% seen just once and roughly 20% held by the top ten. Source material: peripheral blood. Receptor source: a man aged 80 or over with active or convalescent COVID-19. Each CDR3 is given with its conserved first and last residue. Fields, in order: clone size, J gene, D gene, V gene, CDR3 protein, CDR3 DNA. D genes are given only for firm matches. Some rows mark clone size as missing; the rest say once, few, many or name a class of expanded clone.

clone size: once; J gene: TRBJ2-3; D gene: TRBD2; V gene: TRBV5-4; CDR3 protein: CASSRGLAGGLVDTQYF; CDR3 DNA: TGTGCCAGCAGCAGGGGACTAGCGGGAGGTTTGGTAGATACGCAGTATTTT
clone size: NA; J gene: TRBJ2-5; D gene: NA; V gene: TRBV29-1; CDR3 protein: CSVQPRGETQYF; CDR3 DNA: TGCAGCGTTCAGCCTAGAGGGGAGACCCAGTACTTC
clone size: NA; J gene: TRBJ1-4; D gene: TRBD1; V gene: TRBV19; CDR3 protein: CASEEQGLEKLFF; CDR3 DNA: TGTGCCAGTGAGGAACAGGGGTTAGAAAAACTGTTTTTT
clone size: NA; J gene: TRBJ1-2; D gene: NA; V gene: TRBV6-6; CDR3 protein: CASNAGAAGYTF; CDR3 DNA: TGTGCCAGCAACGCGGGGGCAGCAGGCTACACCTTC
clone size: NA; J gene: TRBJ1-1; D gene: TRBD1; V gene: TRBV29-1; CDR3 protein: CSSYRGANTEAFF; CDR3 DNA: TGCAGCTCATACAGGGGGGCGAACACTGAAGCTTTCTTT
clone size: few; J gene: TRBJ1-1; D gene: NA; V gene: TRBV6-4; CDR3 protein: CASSDSDRGEAFF; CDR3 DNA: TGTGCCAGCAGTGACTCGGACAGAGGAGAAGCTTTCTTT
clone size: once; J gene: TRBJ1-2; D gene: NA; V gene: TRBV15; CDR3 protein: CATSSGRLEGVNGYTF; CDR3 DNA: TGTGCCACCAGCAGTGGGCGGTTGGAGGGTGTGAATGGCTACACCTTC
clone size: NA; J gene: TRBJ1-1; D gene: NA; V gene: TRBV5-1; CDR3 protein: CASSLTTVVGTEAFF; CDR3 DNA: TGCGCCAGCAGCTTGACCACAGTGGTAGGCACTGAAGCTTTCTTT
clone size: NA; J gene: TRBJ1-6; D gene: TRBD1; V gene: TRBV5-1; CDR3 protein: CASSTGVNSPLHF; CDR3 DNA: TGCGCCAGCAGTACAGGGGTCAATTCACCCCTCCACTTT
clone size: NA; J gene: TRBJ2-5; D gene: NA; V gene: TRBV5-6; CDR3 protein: CASSFGQIKSATQYF; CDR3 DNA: TGTGCCAGCAGCTTCGGACAAATAAAGAGCGCGACCCAGTACTTC
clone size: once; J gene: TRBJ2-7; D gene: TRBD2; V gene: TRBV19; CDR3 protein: CASSRILLAGNTYEQYF; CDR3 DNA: TGTGCCAGTAGTAGAATTTTACTAGCGGGGAATACCTACGAGCAGTACTTC
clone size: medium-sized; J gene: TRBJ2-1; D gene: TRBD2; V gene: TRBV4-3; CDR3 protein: CASSQDWASGTEGDEQFF; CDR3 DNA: TGCGCCAGCAGCCAAGATTGGGCTAGCGGGACCGAGGGCGATGAGCAGTTCTTC
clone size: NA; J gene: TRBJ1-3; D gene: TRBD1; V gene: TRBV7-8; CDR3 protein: CASRGTGPQTIYF; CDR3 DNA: TGTGCCAGCAGGGGGACAGGCCCGCAAACCATATATTTT
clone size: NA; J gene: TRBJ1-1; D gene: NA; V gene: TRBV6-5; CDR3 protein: CASSFRSGLLNTEAFF; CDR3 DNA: TGTGCCAGCAGTTTCCGAAGCGGACTGTTGAACACTGAAGCTTTCTTT
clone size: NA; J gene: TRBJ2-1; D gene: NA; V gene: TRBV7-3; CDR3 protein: CASSLTRDSPYNEQFF; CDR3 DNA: TGTGCCAGCAGCTTAACGCGAGACAGCCCCTACAATGAGCAGTTCTTC
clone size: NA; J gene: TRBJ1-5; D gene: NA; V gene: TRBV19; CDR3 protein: CASSLGREGNQPQHF; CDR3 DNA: TGTGCCAGTAGTTTGGGGCGCGAAGGCAATCAGCCCCAGCATTTT
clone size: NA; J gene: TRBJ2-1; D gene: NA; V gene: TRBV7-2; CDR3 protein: CASSWSGEGRQFF; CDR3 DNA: TGTGCCAGCAGCTGGTCGGGAGAGGGGCGGCAGTTCTTC
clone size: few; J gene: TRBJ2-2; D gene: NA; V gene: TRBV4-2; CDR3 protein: CASSQDAGLNTGELFF; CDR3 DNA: TGTGCCAGCAGCCAAGATGCGGGACTCAACACCGGGGAGCTGTTTTTT
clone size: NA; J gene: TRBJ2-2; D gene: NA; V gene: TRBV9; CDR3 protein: CASSVNSNTGELFF; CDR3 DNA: TGTGCCAGCAGCGTGAACTCAAACACCGGGGAGCTGTTTTTT
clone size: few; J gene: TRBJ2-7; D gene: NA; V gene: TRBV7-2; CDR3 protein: CASSLARDSSYEQYF; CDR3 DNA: TGTGCCAGCAGCTTAGCGCGGGACAGCTCCTACGAGCAGTACTTC
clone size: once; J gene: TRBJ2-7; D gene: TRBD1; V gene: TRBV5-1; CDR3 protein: CASSGGQGVDYEQYF; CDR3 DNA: TGCGCCAGCAGCGGGGGACAGGGGGTTGACTACGAGCAGTACTTC
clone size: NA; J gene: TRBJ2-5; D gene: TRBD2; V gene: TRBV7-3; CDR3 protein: CASSLSQREAQYF; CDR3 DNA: TGTGCCAGCAGCTTATCTCAGCGGGAGGCACAGTACTTC
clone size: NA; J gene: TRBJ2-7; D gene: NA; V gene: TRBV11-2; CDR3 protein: CASSRGGAKGEQYF; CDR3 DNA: TGTGCCAGCAGCCGTGGGGGGGCAAAAGGCGAGCAGTACTTC
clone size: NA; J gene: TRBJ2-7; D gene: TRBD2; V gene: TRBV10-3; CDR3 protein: CAISDGGDHEQYF; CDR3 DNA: TGTGCCATCAGTGATGGGGGGGACCACGAGCAGTACTTC
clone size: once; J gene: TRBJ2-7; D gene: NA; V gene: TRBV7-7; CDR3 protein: CASSVGDQDTGDEQYF; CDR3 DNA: TGTGCTAGCAGCGTAGGCGACCAGGACACCGGCGACGAGCAGTACTTC
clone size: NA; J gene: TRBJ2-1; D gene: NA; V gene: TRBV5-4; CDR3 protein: CASSLGHTGVSNEQFF; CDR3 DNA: TGTGCCAGCAGCTTGGGGCACACCGGGGTAAGCAATGAGCAGTTCTTC
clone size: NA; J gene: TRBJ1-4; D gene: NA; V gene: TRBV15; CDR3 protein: CATSSESREKLFF; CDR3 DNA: TGTGCCACCAGCAGCGAGAGTCGTGAAAAACTGTTTTTT
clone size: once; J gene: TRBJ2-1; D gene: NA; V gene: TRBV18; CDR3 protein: CASSKGLNAYNEQFF; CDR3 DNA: TGTGCCAGCTCAAAGGGACTCAATGCGTACAATGAGCAGTTCTTC
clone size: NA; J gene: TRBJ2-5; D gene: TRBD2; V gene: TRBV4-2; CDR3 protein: CASSQGEGRIQETQYF; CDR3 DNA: TGTGCCAGCAGCCAAGGGGAGGGACGGATCCAAGAGACCCAGTACTTC
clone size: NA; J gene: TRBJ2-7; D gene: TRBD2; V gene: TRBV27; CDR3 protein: CASSSPSGRTYEQYF; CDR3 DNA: TGTGCCAGCAGTTCCCCAAGCGGGAGGACCTACGAGCAGTACTTC
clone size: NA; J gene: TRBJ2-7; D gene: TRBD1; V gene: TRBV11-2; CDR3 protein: CASSLSRTGGRDEQYF; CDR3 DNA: TGTGCCAGCAGCTTATCCCGGACAGGGGGCAGGGACGAGCAGTACTTC
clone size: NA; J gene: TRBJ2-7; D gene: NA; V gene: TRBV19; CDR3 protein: CASSTDRGLGEQYF; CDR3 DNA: TGTGCCAGTAGTACGGACCGAGGGCTGGGGGAGCAGTACTTC
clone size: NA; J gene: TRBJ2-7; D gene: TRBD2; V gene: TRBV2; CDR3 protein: CASSPLAGVSYEQYF; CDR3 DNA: TGTGCCAGCAGTCCACTAGCGGGAGTTTCCTACGAGCAGTACTTC
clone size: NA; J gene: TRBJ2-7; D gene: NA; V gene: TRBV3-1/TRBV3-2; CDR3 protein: CASSQGGIYEQYF; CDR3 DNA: TGTGCCAGCAGCCAAGGAGGGATCTACGAGCAGTACTTC
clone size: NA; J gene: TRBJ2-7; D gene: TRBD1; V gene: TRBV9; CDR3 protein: CASSVDLTGGFNEQYF; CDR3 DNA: TGTGCCAGCAGCGTAGATCTGACAGGGGGCTTTAACGAGCAGTACTTC
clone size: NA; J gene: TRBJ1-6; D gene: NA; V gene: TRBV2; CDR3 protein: CASSADKPSSPLHF; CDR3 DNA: TGTGCCAGCAGTGCAGACAAGCCCTCTTCACCCCTCCACTTT
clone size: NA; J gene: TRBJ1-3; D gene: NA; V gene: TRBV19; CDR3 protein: CASSRSFSGNTIYF; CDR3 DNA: TGTGCCAGTAGTCGGTCTTTCTCTGGAAACACCATATATTTT
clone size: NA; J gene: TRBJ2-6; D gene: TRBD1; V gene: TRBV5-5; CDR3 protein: CASSPDRSLSGANVLTF; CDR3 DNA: TGTGCCAGCAGCCCGGACAGGTCCCTCTCCGGGGCCAACGTCCTGACTTTC
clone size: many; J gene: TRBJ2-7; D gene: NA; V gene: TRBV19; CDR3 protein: CASSIDGSLYYEQYF; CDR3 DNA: TGTGCCAGTAGTATTGACGGGTCTTTGTATTACGAGCAGTACTTC
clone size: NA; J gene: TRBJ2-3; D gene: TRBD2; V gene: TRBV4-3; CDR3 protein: CASSQELAGAIDTQYF; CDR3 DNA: TGCGCCAGCAGCCAAGAACTAGCGGGAGCAATAGATACGCAGTATTTT
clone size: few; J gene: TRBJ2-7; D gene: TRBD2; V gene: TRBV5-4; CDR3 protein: CASSGVAGGKLYEQYF; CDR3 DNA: TGTGCCAGCAGCGGGGTAGCGGGAGGGAAGCTCTACGAGCAGTACTTC
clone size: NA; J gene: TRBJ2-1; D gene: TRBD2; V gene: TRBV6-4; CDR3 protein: CASKREEYMNEQFF; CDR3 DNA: TGTGCCAGTAAGCGGGAGGAATATATGAATGAGCAGTTCTTC
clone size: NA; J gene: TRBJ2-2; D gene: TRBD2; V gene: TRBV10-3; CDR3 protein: CAVGTSGSSGELFF; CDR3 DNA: TGTGCCGTTGGGACTAGCGGGAGTAGCGGGGAGCTGTTTTTT
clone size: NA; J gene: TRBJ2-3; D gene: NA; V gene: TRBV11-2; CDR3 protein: CASSFKGADTQYF; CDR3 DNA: TGTGCCAGCAGCTTTAAGGGGGCAGATACGCAGTATTTT
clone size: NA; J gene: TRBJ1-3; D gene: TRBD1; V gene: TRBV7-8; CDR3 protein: CASSSSGQGGNTIYF; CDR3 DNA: TGTGCCAGCAGCTCCTCGGGACAGGGAGGAAACACCATATATTTT
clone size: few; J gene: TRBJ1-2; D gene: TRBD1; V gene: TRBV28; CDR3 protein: CATRAGTGEGYTF; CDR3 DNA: TGTGCCACCCGCGCCGGGACAGGGGAGGGCTACACCTTC
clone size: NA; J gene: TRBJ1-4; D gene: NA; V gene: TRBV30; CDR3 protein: CAWSVQSGTNEKLFF; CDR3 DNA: TGTGCCTGGAGTGTACAATCTGGTACTAATGAAAAACTGTTTTTT
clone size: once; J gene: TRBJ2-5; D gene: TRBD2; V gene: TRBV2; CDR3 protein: CASSGLARETQYF; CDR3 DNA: TGTGCCAGCAGTGGACTAGCGCGAGAGACCCAGTACTTC
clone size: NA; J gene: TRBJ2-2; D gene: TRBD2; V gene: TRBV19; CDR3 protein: CASRGGPSGKKDTGELFF; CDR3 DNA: TGTGCCAGTCGGGGGGGGCCTAGCGGGAAAAAGGACACCGGGGAGCTGTTTTTT
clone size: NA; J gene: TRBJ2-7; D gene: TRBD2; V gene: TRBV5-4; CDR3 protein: CASSAGGTSGGTYEQYF; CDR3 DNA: TGTGCCAGCAGCGCGGGCGGGACTAGCGGGGGAACCTACGAGCAGTACTTC
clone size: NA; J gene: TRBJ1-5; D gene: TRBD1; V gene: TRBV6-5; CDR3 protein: CASSQETGLNQPQHF; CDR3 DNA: TGTGCCAGCAGCCAAGAGACAGGGTTAAATCAGCCCCAGCATTTT
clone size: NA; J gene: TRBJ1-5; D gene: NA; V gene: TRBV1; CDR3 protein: CTSSQWGDRARNQPQHF; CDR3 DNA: TGCACCAGCAGCCAATGGGGGGACAGGGCTCGGAATCAGCCCCAGCATTTT
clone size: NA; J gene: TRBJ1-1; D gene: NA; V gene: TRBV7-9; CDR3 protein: CASSFGLGTEAFF; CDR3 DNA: TGTGCCAGCAGCTTCGGGTTGGGCACTGAAGCTTTCTTT
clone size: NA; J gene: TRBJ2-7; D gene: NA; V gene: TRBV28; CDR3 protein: CASLQNYEQYF; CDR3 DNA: TGTGCCAGCCTACAGAATTACGAGCAGTACTTC
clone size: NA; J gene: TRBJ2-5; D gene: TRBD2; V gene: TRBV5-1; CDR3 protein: CASGGLAGVSQETQYF; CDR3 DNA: TGCGCCAGCGGGGGACTAGCGGGAGTTTCGCAAGAGACCCAGTACTTC
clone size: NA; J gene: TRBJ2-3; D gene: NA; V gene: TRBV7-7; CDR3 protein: CASSLAPGSTDTQYF; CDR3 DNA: TGTGCTAGCAGCTTAGCCCCAGGGTCCACAGATACGCAGTATTTT
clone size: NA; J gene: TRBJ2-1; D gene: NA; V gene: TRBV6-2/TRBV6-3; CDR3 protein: CASSYPGGRGSDEQFF; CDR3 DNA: TGTGCCAGCAGTTACCCTGGAGGAAGGGGGAGCGATGAGCAGTTCTTC
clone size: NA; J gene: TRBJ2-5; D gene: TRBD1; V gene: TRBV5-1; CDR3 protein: CASSQWDRGETQYF; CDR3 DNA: TGCGCCAGCAGCCAGTGGGACAGGGGAGAGACCCAGTACTTC
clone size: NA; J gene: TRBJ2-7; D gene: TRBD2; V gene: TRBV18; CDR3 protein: CASSPATGGLYEQYF; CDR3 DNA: TGTGCCAGCTCACCAGCGACGGGAGGGCTATACGAGCAGTACTTC
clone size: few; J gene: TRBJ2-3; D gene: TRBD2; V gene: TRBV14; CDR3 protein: CASSQSQARTSGSADTQYF; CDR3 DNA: TGTGCCAGCAGCCAATCTCAAGCCCGGACTAGCGGGAGTGCAGATACGCAGTATTTT